The 30 T cell receptor gamma chains in this list originate from one sample, sequenced in a study of gamma-delta chains in newborns, infants, children. TCRdb ran CATT on the reads. This table has 1,700 or so gamma-chain clones, almost 70% appearing once. The specimen was blood. The origin of the receptors is a child who was a newborn, infant or young child, either healthy, febrile or measles-vaccinated (not recorded which).

The chain uses TRGV2 and TRGJP1. Here the J gene was assigned by germline matching of the DNA, as TCRdb has none. Germline assignment: CDR1 EGSNGY and CDR2 YDSYNSKV. Losses at the gene ends were 0 bases for V and 2 bases for J; bases not matched to a gene: 3. This CDR3 has 15 amino acids. The CDR3 DNA reads TGTGCCACCTGGGACGGGCCGACCACTGGTTGGTTCAAGATATTT. Its protein is CATWDGPTTGWFKIF.

About this clone: In the same sample, other DNA sequences code for this CDR3. V gene TRGV9 was called; the J gene was not. Germline assignment: CDR1 GITISATS and CDR2 ISYDGTV (reference sequence). This CDR3 is built from 17 residues. The CDR3 DNA reads as TGTGCCTTGTGGGAGGCGAGGTGGGAGTTGGGCAAAAAAATAAAGGTATTT. This codes for CALWEARWELGKKIKVF.

V gene TRGV9 combines with J gene TRGJP. Assignment of the J gene here rests on matching the DNA to germline, because TCRdb gives none. With V trimmed by 0 bases and J by 9 bases, 8 bases remained unmatched. This CDR3 is 17 amino acids long. Germline CDR1 GITISATS, CDR2 ISYDGTV (reference sequence). CDR3 loop: CALWEVLDGLGKKIKVF. The CDR3 DNA sequence: TGTGCCTTGTGGGAGGTGCTTGACGGGTTGGGCAAAAAAATCAAGGTATTT.

The J gene is TRGJP, the V gene TRGV9. TCRdb is silent on the J gene; assignment here came from matching the DNA to germline. The V and J ends lost 0 bases and 5 bases, in that order; junction bases with no gene match: 4. This CDR3 has 17 amino acids. The V gene's germline CDR1 is GITISATS and CDR2 ISYDGTV (reference sequence). The CDR3 loop is CALWEVLEELGKKIKVF. CDR3 bases: TGTGCCTTGTGGGAGGTGCTGGAAGAGTTGGGCAAAAAAATCAAGGTATTT.

This rearrangement joins TRGV9 to TRGJP. TCRdb gives no J gene; it was assigned here by matching the DNA to germline. CDR3 length: 18 amino acids. V lost 0 bases and J lost 7; bases outside the gene matches: 9. CDR1 and CDR2 from the germline V gene are GITISATS and ISYDGTV (reference sequence). CDR3 coding DNA: TGTGCCTTGTGGGAGGTGCCCCGGAGGGAGTTGGGCAAAAAAATCAAGGTATTT. Protein sequence: CALWEVPRRELGKKIKVF.

This clone was found a few times. The chain is built from TRGV9 and TRGJP. TCRdb supplies no J gene; here it was assigned by aligning the nucleotide sequence to germline. With 0 bases clipped from V and 7 bases from J, the junction kept 3 bases outside the gene matches. CDR1 is GITISATS and CDR2 is ISYDGTV in the germline V gene (reference sequence). This CDR3 contains 16 residues. Here the CDR3 reads CALWEVMELGKKIKVF. CDR3 in DNA: TGTGCCTTGTGGGAGGTGATGGAGTTGGGCAAAAAAATCAAGGTATTT.

This clone was found a few times. The chain links TRGV2 to TRGJ1 or TRGJ2. Germline CDR1 EGSNGY, CDR2 YDSYNSKV. The V and J ends lost 0 bases and 5 bases, in that order; junction bases with no gene match: 10. CDR3 size: 15 residues. The CDR3 here is CATWDGLWSDYKKLF. In DNA, the CDR3 is TGTGCCACCTGGGACGGGCTCTGGTCAGATTATAAGAAACTCTTT.

The rearrangement links TRGV9 to TRGJP. TCRdb is silent on the J gene; assignment here came from matching the DNA to germline. The germline V gene encodes CDR1 GITISATS and CDR2 ISYDGTV (reference sequence). The CDR3 covers 17 residues. The trim removed 0 bases at V and 5 bases at J, leaving 4 bases unmatched. The DNA of the CDR3 is TGTGCCTTGTGGGAGGTGCTGAAAGAGTTGGGCAAAAAAATCAAGGTATTT. Its translation: CALWEVLKELGKKIKVF.

V usage is TRGV9 and J usage is TRGJP. TCRdb gives no J gene; it was assigned here by matching the DNA to germline. The CDR3 covers 16 residues. V lost 2 bases, J lost 9 bases, and 7 bases stayed unmatched. Germline assignment: CDR1 GITISATS and CDR2 ISYDGTV (reference sequence). The CDR3 region has the DNA TGTGCCTTGTGGGAGGAGCAGACGTTGGGCAAAAAAATCAAGGTATTT. Translation gives CALWEEQTLGKKIKVF.

This clone was counted a few times. The CDR3, as DNA: TGTGCCTTGTGGGAGGTGCGGAAGCTAGGGGAGTTGGGCAAAAAAATCAAGGTATTT. Encoded protein: CALWEVRKLGELGKKIKVF. The chain couples TRGV9 to TRGJP. No J gene is reported in TCRdb; it was inferred here by comparing the DNA with germline. The CDR3 length is 19 residues. V gave up 0 bases and J gave up 7 bases; unmatched junction bases: 12. CDR1 is GITISATS, CDR2 ISYDGTV, per germline (reference sequence).

By share of the sample, this clone is large. A read error may explain this, as a much larger clone is one base away. This sequence joins TRGV9 and TRGJP. Here the J gene was assigned by germline matching of the DNA, as TCRdb has none. This CDR3 is built from 16 residues. Looked up from germline, CDR1 is GITISATS and CDR2 is ISYDGTV (reference sequence). V lost 2 bases to trimming and J lost 3 bases; unmatched junction nucleotides: 1. CDR3 sequence (DNA): TGTGCCTTGTGGGAGGAGCAAGAGTTGGGCAAAAAAATCAAGGTATTT. The encoded protein is CALWEEQELGKKIKVF.

For this clone: This specimen includes other DNA sequences encoding the same CDR3. CDR3 residues: CALWEIPQELGKKIKVF. The CDR3 DNA sequence: TGTGCCTTGTGGGAGATCCCTCAAGAGTTGGGCAAAAAAATCAAGGTATTT. This chain connects TRGV9 to TRGJP. The J gene, absent from TCRdb, was called here by matching the DNA to germline. The V gene's germline CDR1 is GITISATS and CDR2 ISYDGTV (reference sequence). This CDR3 has 17 residues. V trimming: 3 bases; J trimming: 4 bases; junction bases outside the gene matches: 6.

This clone has a single count. Distinct nucleotide sequences in the sample also encode this CDR3. The chain uses TRGV9 and TRGJP. TCRdb does not report a J gene; here it was assigned by matching the DNA to germline references. V shed 2 bases and J 7 bases; nucleotides not matched to a gene: 8. The CDR3 has 17 residues. Germline CDR1 GITISATS, CDR2 ISYDGTV (reference sequence). The CDR3 is CALWEAKGELGKKIKVF. CDR3 nucleotide sequence: TGTGCCTTGTGGGAGGCCAAGGGCGAGTTGGGCAAAAAAATCAAGGTATTT.

The chain combines TRGV9 with TRGJP. As TCRdb names no J gene, one was assigned here on the basis of a DNA match to germline. The germline V gene has CDR1 GITISATS and CDR2 ISYDGTV (reference sequence). This CDR3 is 19 amino acids long. With 0 bases clipped from V and 6 bases from J, the junction kept 11 bases outside the gene matches. Here the CDR3 reads CALWEVQGILELGKKIKVF. The CDR3, as DNA: TGTGCCTTGTGGGAGGTGCAGGGGATTTTAGAGTTGGGCAAAAAAATCAAGGTATTT.

In regard to this clone: The same CDR3 is also encoded by other DNA sequences in this sample. J is TRGJP and V is TRGV9. TCRdb leaves out the J gene; it was filled in here by matching the DNA to germline. This CDR3 has 17 amino acids. V lost 2 bases, J lost 4 bases, and 5 bases stayed unmatched. CDR1 and CDR2 (germline): GITISATS, ISYDGTV (reference sequence). The CDR3 DNA follows: TGTGCCTTGTGGGAGGCCCTACAAGAGTTGGGCAAAAAAATCAAGGTATTT. It is translated as CALWEALQELGKKIKVF.

This chain uses TRGV9 with TRGJP. TCRdb carries no J gene annotation; the J gene was assigned here by matching the DNA with germline. The CDR3 contains 18 residues. CDR1 and CDR2 from the germline V gene are GITISATS and ISYDGTV (reference sequence). V trimming: 4 bases; J trimming: 2 bases; junction bases outside the gene matches: 8. The CDR3 here is CALWEVYRQELGKKIKVF. The CDR3 DNA reads TGTGCCTTGTGGGAAGTATACCGGCAAGAGTTGGGCAAAAAAATCAAGGTATTT.

CDR3 region: CALYYKKLF. The CDR3 nucleotides are TGTGCCTTGTACTATAAGAAACTCTTT. The chain combines TRGV9 with TRGJ1 or TRGJ2. The J gene is not listed in TCRdb, so it was assigned here from a DNA match to germline. This CDR3 region has 9 residues. With V trimmed by 8 bases and J by 7 bases, 2 bases remained unmatched. Germline CDR1 and CDR2: GITISATS and ISYDGTV (reference sequence).

V gene TRGV9 was called; the J gene was not. The CDR3 extends over 18 amino acids. Germline V gene lookup returns CDR1 GITISATS and CDR2 ISYDGTV (reference sequence). Here the CDR3 reads CALWANPSHGLGKKIEVF. CDR3 nucleotides: TGTGCCTTGTGGGCCAATCCATCCCACGGGTTGGGCAAAAAAATCGAGGTATTT.

This clone has just a few counts. The V gene is TRGV9, the J gene TRGJP. TCRdb carries no J gene annotation; the J gene was assigned here by matching the DNA with germline. This CDR3 has 16 residues. J lost 5 bases, V lost 2 bases, and 3 bases had no gene match. Germline V gene lookup returns CDR1 GITISATS and CDR2 ISYDGTV (reference sequence). For the CDR3, the DNA is TGTGCCTTGTGGGAGGGGGAAGAGTTGGGCAAAAAAATCAAGGTATTT. It encodes CALWEGEELGKKIKVF.

In nucleotides, the CDR3 is TGTGCCTTGTGGGAGGCGAGGGAAGAGTTGGGCAAAAAAATCAAGGTATTT. Its translation: CALWEAREELGKKIKVF. This rearrangement joins TRGV9 to TRGJP. TCRdb gives no J gene; it was assigned here by matching the DNA to germline. This CDR3 spans 17 amino acids. The germline V gene has CDR1 GITISATS and CDR2 ISYDGTV (reference sequence). V was pared by 2 bases and J by 5 bases, with 6 bases of the junction left unmatched.

This clone has more than one count but fewer than ten. CDR3 nucleotide sequence: TGTGCCACCTGGGATGATAAGAAACTCTTT. Protein: CATWDDKKLF. The chain carries TRGV4 and TRGJ1 or TRGJ2. Germline matching of the DNA provided the J gene here, since TCRdb leaves it blank. The CDR3 has 10 residues. CDR1 and CDR2 from the germline V gene are EGSTGY and YDSYTSSV. V was pared by 2 bases and J by 8 bases, with 0 bases of the junction left unmatched.

Worth noting for this clone: Different DNA sequences within this sample yield the same CDR3. This chain connects TRGV9 to TRGJP. The J gene, absent from TCRdb, was called here by matching the DNA to germline. This CDR3 has 16 amino acids. Looked up from germline, CDR1 is GITISATS and CDR2 is ISYDGTV (reference sequence). V lost 2 bases, J lost 7 bases, and 5 bases stayed unmatched. The CDR3 DNA reads as TGTGCCTTGTGGGAGGGCGGGGAGTTGGGCAAAAAAATCAAGGTATTT. This gives the protein CALWEGGELGKKIKVF.

Details on this clone: This CDR3 is also generated by other DNA sequences in the sample. The gene calls are TRGV9 and TRGJP. TCRdb records no J gene; here it was assigned by comparing the DNA to germline. V trimming: 0 bases; J trimming: 7 bases; junction bases outside the gene matches: 6. The germline V gene encodes CDR1 GITISATS and CDR2 ISYDGTV (reference sequence). CDR3 length: 17 residues. CDR3 sequence reads: CALWEVLGELGKKIKVF. The DNA for the CDR3 is TGTGCCTTGTGGGAGGTGCTTGGTGAGTTGGGCAAAAAAATCAAGGTATTT.

Remarks on this clone: Other DNA sequences within the sample encode an identical CDR3. The J gene went uncalled, whereas the V gene is TRGV9. The CDR3 extends over 17 amino acids. Germline loops: CDR1 GITISATS, CDR2 ISYDGTV (reference sequence). The CDR3 protein is CALWEVIQELGKKIKVF. The CDR3 bases are TGTGCCTTGTGGGAGGTTATACAAGAGTTGGGCAAAAAAATAAAGGTATTT.

The CDR3 sequence is CALWEDKELGKKIKVF. CDR3 DNA sequence: TGTGCCTTGTGGGAGGATAAAGAGTTGGGCAAAAAAATCAAGGTATTT. This chain links TRGV9 with TRGJP. No J gene is reported in TCRdb; it was inferred here by comparing the DNA with germline. This CDR3 contains 16 residues. The germline CDR1 and CDR2 sequences are GITISATS and ISYDGTV (reference sequence). With V trimmed by 2 bases and J by 5 bases, 3 bases remained unmatched.

The chain joins TRGV9 to TRGJP. As TCRdb names no J gene, one was assigned here on the basis of a DNA match to germline. CDR1 and CDR2 (germline): GITISATS, ISYDGTV (reference sequence). This CDR3 has 17 amino acids. J lost 9 bases, V lost 2 bases, and 10 bases had no gene match. CDR3 DNA sequence: TGTGCCTTGTGGGAGGCCAAGTCAGTGTTGGGCAAAAAAATCAAGGTATTT. This sequence encodes CALWEAKSVLGKKIKVF.

This clone was detected once. This same CDR3 is encoded by further DNA sequences in the sample. TRGV9 is the V gene, and the J gene was not called. The CDR3 runs to 18 residues. CDR1 and CDR2 from the germline V gene are GITISATS and ISYDGTV (reference sequence). The CDR3 is CALWEPVKQELGKKIKVF. The CDR3 DNA reads as TGTGCCTTGTGGGAGCCAGTGAAACAAGAGTTGGGCAAAAAAATAAAGGTATTT.

A few counts support this clone. The same CDR3 is also encoded by other DNA sequences in this sample. This rearrangement joins TRGV9 to TRGJP. TCRdb gives no J gene; it was assigned here by matching the DNA to germline. Trimming took 6 bases from V and 4 from J; bases not matched to a gene: 3. CDR1 is GITISATS and CDR2 is ISYDGTV in the germline V gene (reference sequence). The CDR3 is 15 residues long. CDR3 bases: TGTGCCTTGTGGACCCAAGAGTTGGGCAAAAAAATCAAGGTATTT. Translated: CALWTQELGKKIKVF.

J is TRGJP2 and V is TRGV4. TCRdb lists no J gene, so it was determined here by aligning the DNA to germline. V lost 6 bases and J lost 9; bases outside the gene matches: 4. The germline V gene has CDR1 EGSTGY and CDR2 YDSYTSSV. This CDR3 is 11 amino acids long. CDR3 in DNA: TGTGCCACCTGGATATATTGGATCAAGACGTTT. Protein sequence: CATWIYWIKTF.

This clone was detected a few times. Other DNA sequences in the same sample also yield this CDR3. The chain employs TRGV9 and TRGJP. The J gene, left out of TCRdb, was set here by checking the DNA against germline. V shed 5 bases, J shed 7 bases, and the junction held 2 bases outside the gene matches. The CDR3 extends over 14 amino acids. CDR1 GITISATS and CDR2 ISYDGTV come from the germline V gene (reference sequence). The CDR3 sequence: CALWGELGKKIKVF. CDR3 in DNA: TGTGCCTTGTGGGGGGAGTTGGGCAAAAAAATCAAGGTATTT.